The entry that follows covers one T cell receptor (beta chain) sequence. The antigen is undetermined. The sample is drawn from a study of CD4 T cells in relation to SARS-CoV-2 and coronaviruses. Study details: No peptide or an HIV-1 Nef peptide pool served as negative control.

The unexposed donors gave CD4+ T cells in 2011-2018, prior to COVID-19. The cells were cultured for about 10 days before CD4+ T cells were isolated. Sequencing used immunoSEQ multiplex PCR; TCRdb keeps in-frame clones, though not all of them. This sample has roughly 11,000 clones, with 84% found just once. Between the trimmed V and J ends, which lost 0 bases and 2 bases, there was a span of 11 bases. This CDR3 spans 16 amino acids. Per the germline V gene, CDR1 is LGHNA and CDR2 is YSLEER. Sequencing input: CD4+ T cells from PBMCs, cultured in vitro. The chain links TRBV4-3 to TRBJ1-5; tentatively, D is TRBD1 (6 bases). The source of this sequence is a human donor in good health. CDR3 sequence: CASSQEGGFGNQPQHF. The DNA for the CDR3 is TGCGCCAGCAGCCAAGAGGGGGGCTTCGGCAATCAGCCCCAGCATTTT.